The sequence of this T cell receptor (beta chain) was determined in a study of blood T cell repertoires in COVID-19. Study-level background: COVID-19 samples from acute and convalescent phases originated in the United States, Italy and Spain. T cells, B-cell-depleted T cells, or PBMCs supplied cDNA or gDNA.

Study processing details: Amplification of reference gene primers provided the estimated nucleated cell counts. Produced via immunoSEQ multiplex PCR; TCRdb's table is partial and in-frame only. V, J and clone size were drawn from that table, and D and trimming were deduced from the DNA. This sample has tens of thousands of clones, with approximately 86% found just once. From germline, CDR1 is SNHLY and CDR2 FYNNEI. V shed 6 bases, J shed 1 base, and the junction held 3 bases outside the gene matches. This CDR3 has 14 residues. The sequence was collected from a human donor in a cohort sampled during active COVID-19. This chain joins TRBV2 and TRBJ2-1; 7 nucleotides line up with TRBD2. Sequencing was carried out using peripheral blood. The CDR3 region is CASRPGGSYNEQFF. Written as DNA, the CDR3 is TGTGCCAGCAGACCCGGGGGGTCCTACAATGAGCAGTTCTTC.